This T cell receptor beta chain came from a study of T cell responses to AZD1222 COVID-19 vaccine. The germline CDR1 and CDR2 sequences are MDHEN and SYDVKM. This CDR3 is built from 12 residues. Trimming cost V 6 bases and J 7 bases, with 9 bases left between them. A note on this clone: Its antigen is currently unknown.

This table comes from immunoSEQ multiplex PCR, and its TCRdb copy is limited to in-frame clones, with some not included. The sample comprises 100,000 or so clones, more than 70% of which are singletons, and about 9.3% rests with the top ten. Study-level results: Targeting of unmutated variant regions was reportedly seen in nearly half of spike-specific TCRs. Increases in Spike-specific TCR breadth and depth were seen after two AZD1222 doses.

This clonotype originated in an adult in good health. The chain couples TRBV28 to TRBJ2-2; a possible D gene is TRBD1 (6 bases). The material was peripheral blood, obtained on day 0 of AZD1222 vaccination. The CDR3 here is CASRNRVGELFF. As DNA, the CDR3 is TGTGCCAGCAGGAACAGGGTCGGGGAGCTGTTTTTT. Full variable domain (missing parts from reference TRBV28 and TRBJ2-2): DVKVTQSSRYLVKRTGEKVFLECVQDMDHENMFWYRQDPGLGLRLIYFSYDVKMKEKGDIPEGYSVSREKKERFSLILESASTNQTSMYLCASRNRVGELFFGEGSRLTVL.